The clone carrying this TCR beta chain was observed a single time. Antigen specificity is unknown. This specimen comes from a study of cytomegalovirus exposure and HLA in healthy donors. Trimming shortened V by 6 bases and J by 4 bases, and 7 bases separated the two germline ends. Germline lookup yields CDR1 MNHNY and CDR2 SVGAGI (reference sequence). The CDR3 length is 12 residues. Study-wide points: A later examination showed that TCR association rates differed by HLA locus, with DRB1 most and HLA-C fewest. In vitro data verified a few CMV-associated chains as specific for CMV antigens. TCR beta V- and J-gene trimming was later associated with a missense DCLRE1C variant.

The PCR made use of 60 Vbeta and 13 Jbeta primers. The assay was immunoSEQ multiplex PCR, and TCRdb's table has in-frame clones only and misses some. The table shows roughly 80,000 clones, with roughly 83% occurring only once. What was sequenced was PBMCs. The chain is built from TRBV6-6 and TRBJ1-5; tentative D call: TRBD1 (6 bases). This receptor was obtained from a woman aged 50 to 60 in good health and CMV-seronegative. The CDR3 protein is CASSQGNQPQHF. The CDR3 DNA reads as TGTGCCAGCAGCCAGGGGAATCAGCCCCAGCATTTT.